The 19 T cell receptor beta chains below come from one sample, sequenced in a study of technical replicates of blood from a few donors. Libraries were prepared by immunoSEQ multiplex PCR; TCRdb keeps only in-frame clonotypes and omits some of them. This sample has over 85,000 clones, with 94% found just once. Material for sequencing was T cells isolated from PBMCs. Every receptor here comes from a human donor in good health.

The chain has TRBV5-4 and TRBJ2-5; D not resolved. V dropped 0 bases and J dropped 2 bases, with 14 bases sitting between them. CDR3 length: 16 residues. Looked up from germline, CDR1 is SGHNT and CDR2 is YYREEE (reference sequence). CDR3 bases: TGTGCCAGCAGCTTGGTAAGCGTAAGACTTCAAGAGACCCAGTACTTC. Protein product: CASSLVSVRLQETQYF. Full variable domain (rest looked up from reference TRBV5-4 and TRBJ2-5): ETGVTQSPTHLIKTRGQQVTLRCSSQSGHNTVSWYQQALGQGPQFIFQYYREEENGRGNFPPRFSGLQFPNYSSELNVNALELDDSALYLCASSLVSVRLQETQYFGPGTRLLVL.

The V gene is TRBV7-9, the J gene TRBJ2-5; 15 nucleotides line up with TRBD2. CDR1 is SEHNR, CDR2 FQNEAQ, per germline (reference sequence). The CDR3 is 16 amino acids. The V gene end was trimmed by 5 bases and the J gene end by 4 bases; junction bases not matched to a gene: 5. The CDR3 loop reads CASSRGTSGGTETQYF. Here the CDR3 DNA reads TGTGCCAGCAGCCGAGGGACTAGCGGGGGGACAGAGACCCAGTACTTC.

A few counts support this clone. This sequence joins TRBV28 and TRBJ1-3; 11 bases fit TRBD1. Germline CDR1 MDHEN, CDR2 SYDVKM. The CDR3 has 14 amino acids. The V gene end was trimmed by 6 bases and the J gene end by 2 bases; junction bases not matched to a gene: 0. The CDR3 DNA sequence: TGTGCCAGCAGGGGACAGGGGGCTGGAAACACCATATATTTT. Encoded protein: CASRGQGAGNTIYF.

The J gene is TRBJ2-5, the V gene TRBV4-1; tentatively, D is TRBD2 (6 bases). In germline, CDR1 is MGHRA, CDR2 YSYEKL. The CDR3 is 15 amino acids. The ends were cut back, 2 bases at V and 2 bases at J, with 12 bases in the middle. The chain's CDR3 is CASSQPGGAQETQYF. In nucleotides, the CDR3 is TGCGCCAGCAGCCAACCCGGCGGGGCTCAAGAGACCCAGTACTTC.

The V call is TRBV5-6, the J call TRBJ1-2, with a tentative D call TRBD1 (5 bases). The V end was cut by 4 bases, the J end by 8 bases, with 21 bases between. The CDR3 consists of 15 residues. The germline V gene has CDR1 SGHDT and CDR2 YYEEEE. The CDR3 region has the DNA TGTGCCAGCAGCCTCCCCTCCCTAGGGGATGGGGGCTACACCTTC. It specifies CASSLPSLGDGGYTF.

This rearrangement joins TRBV5-5 to TRBJ2-7; perhaps TRBD2 as D (5 bases). The V and J ends lost 2 bases and 1 base respectively, with 10 bases between them. Germline V gene data show CDR1 as SGHKS and CDR2 as YYEKEE (reference sequence). The CDR3 is 14 amino acids. The CDR3 bases are TGTGCCAGCAGCTTAGGAGGCAAGTCCTACGAGCAGTACTTC. It codes for CASSLGGKSYEQYF.

The CDR3 is CASSLAWTSGGTDTQYF. The CDR3 DNA reads TGTGCCAGCAGCCTCGCCTGGACTAGCGGGGGCACAGATACGCAGTATTTT. The genes are TRBV11-2 and TRBJ2-3, with 12 bases fitting TRBD2. V lost 5 bases, J lost 1 base, and 7 bases stayed unmatched. Germline loops: CDR1 SGHAT, CDR2 FQNNGV. This CDR3 region has 17 residues.

The genes are TRBV7-8 and TRBJ2-5; no clear D gene. V dropped 7 bases and J dropped 4 bases, with 13 bases sitting between them. Germline assignment: CDR1 SGHVS and CDR2 FQNEAQ. The CDR3 length is 13 residues. For the CDR3, the DNA is TGTGCCAGCACCCCTCTAGTTAGAGAGACCCAGTACTTC. Translating gives CASTPLVRETQYF.

The genes are TRBV25-1 and TRBJ2-5, with 9 bases that match TRBD2. The V and J ends lost 1 base and 1 base, in that order; junction bases with no gene match: 7. Germline CDR1 and CDR2: MGHDK and SYGVNS. The CDR3 is made up of 17 amino acids. CDR3 in amino acids: CASSEWGGRDIQETQYF. The CDR3 DNA reads TGTGCCAGCAGTGAATGGGGCGGGAGGGATATCCAAGAGACCCAGTACTTC.

V gene TRBV19 combines with J gene TRBJ1-5, with D perhaps TRBD1 (6 bases). V shed 6 bases and J shed 3 bases, with 12 bases lying between them. The CDR3 contains 14 residues. Germline V lookup: CDR1 LNHDA, CDR2 SQIVND (reference sequence). CDR3 in DNA: TGTGCCAGTAGCATGGACAGTCTCAATCAGCCCCAGCATTTT. Translating gives CASSMDSLNQPQHF.

The V and J genes are TRBV19 and TRBJ2-1; 7 bases match TRBD1. The CDR3 extends over 15 amino acids. Trimming at V came to 3 bases and at J to 4 bases, leaving 6 bases not matched to a gene. Germline-derived CDR1 and CDR2 are LNHDA and SQIVND (reference sequence). The CDR3: CASSIQGQYYNEQFF. The CDR3 DNA reads TGTGCCAGTAGTATTCAGGGACAGTATTACAATGAGCAGTTCTTC.

The rearrangement uses TRBV7-6 and TRBJ2-3; the match to TRBD2 covers 9 bases. Germline V lookup: CDR1 SGHVS, CDR2 FNYEAQ. The CDR3 extends over 16 amino acids. The V gene end was trimmed by 3 bases and the J gene end by 0 bases; junction bases not matched to a gene: 4. CDR3 nucleotide sequence: TGTGCCAGCAGCTTCCTAGCGGGGTCTAGCACAGATACGCAGTATTTT. As protein: CASSFLAGSSTDTQYF.

J is TRBJ2-6 and V is TRBV5-1, with 12 bases aligning to TRBD1. J lost 3 bases, V lost 4 bases, and 8 bases had no gene match. Germline-derived CDR1 and CDR2 are SGHRS and YFSETQ. The CDR3 has 18 residues. In nucleotides, the CDR3 is TGCGCCAGCAGCCTTCCGGGACAGGGGGCTTTTGGGGCCAACGTCCTGACTTTC. This sequence encodes CASSLPGQGAFGANVLTF.

The rearrangement links TRBV7-3 to TRBJ1-1; D not resolved. V lost 3 bases to trimming and J lost 0 bases, with 5 bases between them. The CDR3 covers 13 residues. The germline CDR1 and CDR2 sequences are SGHTA and FQGTGA. CDR3 DNA sequence: TGTGCCAGCAGCTTTGACATGAACACTGAAGCTTTCTTT. Protein product: CASSFDMNTEAFF.

The chain has TRBV10-3 and TRBJ1-4; D may be TRBD1 (5 bases). V lost 3 bases to trimming and J lost 6 bases, with 14 bases between them. Looked up from germline, CDR1 is ENHRY and CDR2 is SYGVKD. The CDR3 totals 15 residues. The CDR3 DNA sequence: TGTGCCATCAGTGATCGGGGGAATAGGGATGAAAAACTGTTTTTT. It is translated as CAISDRGNRDEKLFF.

The chain couples TRBV12-5 to TRBJ1-1, with 9 bases aligning to TRBD1. Looked up from germline, CDR1 is LGHNT and CDR2 is FRNRAP. The V segment lost 0 bases and the J segment 7 bases; nucleotides outside the gene matches: 6. The CDR3 contains 15 residues. In DNA form, the CDR3 reads TGTGCTAGTGGTTTGGTACAGGGGACAGGGCATGAAGCTTTCTTT. Its translation is CASGLVQGTGHEAFF.

The V gene is TRBV5-8, the J gene TRBJ2-7, with TRBD1 matching 7 bases. J lost 4 bases, V lost 4 bases, and 11 bases had no gene match. This CDR3 has 15 amino acids. Germline lookup yields CDR1 SGHTS and CDR2 YDEGEE. This chain's CDR3 is CASSRLGQRKYEQYF. The CDR3 coding sequence is TGTGCCAGCAGCCGATTGGGACAGAGAAAGTACGAGCAGTACTTC.

This clone was seen once. The chain couples TRBV5-1 to TRBJ1-2, with 10 bases matching TRBD1. Germline assignment: CDR1 SGHRS and CDR2 YFSETQ. V shed 2 bases and J 4 bases; nucleotides not matched to a gene: 2. This CDR3 region has 14 residues. For the CDR3, the DNA is TGCGCCAGCAGCTTTGGGGACAGGGGCTATGGCTACACCTTC. This translates into CASSFGDRGYGYTF.

This chain uses TRBV10-3 with TRBJ1-1; D not resolved. The CDR3 spans 14 residues. The germline CDR1 and CDR2 sequences are ENHRY and SYGVKD. Trimming cost V 4 bases and J 0 bases, with 9 bases left between them. CDR3 nucleotides: TGTGCCATCAGTGCGGGGTCCGTGAACACTGAAGCTTTCTTT. Encoded protein: CAISAGSVNTEAFF.